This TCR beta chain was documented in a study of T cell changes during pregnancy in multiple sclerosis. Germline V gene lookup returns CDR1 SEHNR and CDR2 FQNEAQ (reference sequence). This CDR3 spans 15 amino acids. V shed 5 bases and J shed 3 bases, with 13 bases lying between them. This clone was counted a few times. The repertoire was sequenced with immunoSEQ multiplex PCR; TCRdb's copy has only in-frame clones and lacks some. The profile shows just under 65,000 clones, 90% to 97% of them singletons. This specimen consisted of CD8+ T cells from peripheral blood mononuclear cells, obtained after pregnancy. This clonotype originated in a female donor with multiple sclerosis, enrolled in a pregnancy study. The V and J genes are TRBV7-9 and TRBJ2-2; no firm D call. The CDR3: CASSLQTDHTGELFF. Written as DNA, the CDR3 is TGTGCCAGCAGCCTACAAACAGATCACACCGGGGAGCTGTTTTTT.